This T cell receptor (beta chain) originates from a study of blood T cell repertoires in COVID-19. Study at large: Researchers got acute and convalescent COVID-19 samples from the United States, Italy and Spain.

This CDR3 is built from 15 residues. V dropped 5 bases and J dropped 6; count of bases not matched to a gene: 8. Per the germline V gene, CDR1 is SGHRS and CDR2 is YFSETQ. Authors' data handling: Researchers report that nucleated cell counts were estimated from reference gene primer amplification. This table comes from immunoSEQ multiplex PCR, and its TCRdb copy is limited to in-frame clones, with some not included. The DNA gave D and trimming, while V, J and clone size come from that table. This table holds about 95,000 clones, around 90% found once. Sequencing was done on a sample of peripheral blood. This chain links TRBV5-1 with TRBJ2-1; 10 positions match TRBD2. The clonotype was recovered from a woman in her seventies with acute or convalescent COVID-19. The CDR3 DNA follows: TGCGCCAGCAGTCGGCTAGCGGGAGCTGGCAATGAGCAGTTCTTC. Its protein is CASSRLAGAGNEQFF.